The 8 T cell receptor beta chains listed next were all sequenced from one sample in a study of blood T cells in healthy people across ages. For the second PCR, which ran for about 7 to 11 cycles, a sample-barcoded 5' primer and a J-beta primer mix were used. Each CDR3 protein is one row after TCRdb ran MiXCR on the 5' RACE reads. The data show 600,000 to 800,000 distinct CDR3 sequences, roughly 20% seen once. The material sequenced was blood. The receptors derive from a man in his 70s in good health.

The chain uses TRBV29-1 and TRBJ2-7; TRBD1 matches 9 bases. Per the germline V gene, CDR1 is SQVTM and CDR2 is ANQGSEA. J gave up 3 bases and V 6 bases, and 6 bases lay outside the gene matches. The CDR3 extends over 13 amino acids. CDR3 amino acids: CSVEPDRGYEQYF. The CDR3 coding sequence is TGCAGCGTCGAACCGGACAGGGGCTACGAGCAGTACTTC.

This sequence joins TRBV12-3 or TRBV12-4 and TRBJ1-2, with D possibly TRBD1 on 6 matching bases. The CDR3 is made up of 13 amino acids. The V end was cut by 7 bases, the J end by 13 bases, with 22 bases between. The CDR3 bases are TGTGCCAGCACCCATACGAAAACAGGGAGGGGCACCTTC. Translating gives CASTHTKTGRGTF.

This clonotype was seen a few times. In DNA form, the CDR3 reads TGCGCCAGCAGTTTCCTAGCGGCCACGAACACCGGGGAGCTGTTTTTT. It yields the protein CASSFLAATNTGELFF. The chain combines TRBV4-1 with TRBJ2-2; 7 bases are shared with TRBD2. The CDR3 loop spans 16 amino acids. Per the germline V gene, CDR1 is MGHRA and CDR2 is YSYEKL. The V and J ends lost 6 bases and 0 bases, in that order; junction bases with no gene match: 7.

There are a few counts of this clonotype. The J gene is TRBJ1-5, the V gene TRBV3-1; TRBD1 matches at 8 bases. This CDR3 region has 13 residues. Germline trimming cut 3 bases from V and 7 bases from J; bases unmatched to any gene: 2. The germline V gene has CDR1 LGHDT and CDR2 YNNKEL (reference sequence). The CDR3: CASSQRTGQPQHF. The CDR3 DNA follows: TGTGCCAGCAGCCAGAGGACAGGGCAGCCCCAGCATTTT.

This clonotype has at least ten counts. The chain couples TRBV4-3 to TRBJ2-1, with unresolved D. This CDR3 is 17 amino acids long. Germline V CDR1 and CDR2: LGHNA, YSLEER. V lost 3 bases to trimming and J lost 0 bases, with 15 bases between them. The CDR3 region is CASSQALRGSSYNEQFF. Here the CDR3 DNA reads TGCGCCAGCAGCCAGGCCCTTAGAGGCAGCTCCTACAATGAGCAGTTCTTC.

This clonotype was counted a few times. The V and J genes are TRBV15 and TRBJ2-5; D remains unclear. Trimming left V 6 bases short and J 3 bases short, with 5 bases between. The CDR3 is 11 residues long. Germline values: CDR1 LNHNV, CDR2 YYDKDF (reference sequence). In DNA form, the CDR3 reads TGTGCCACCAGTACGAAAGAGACCCAGTACTTC. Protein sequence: CATSTKETQYF.

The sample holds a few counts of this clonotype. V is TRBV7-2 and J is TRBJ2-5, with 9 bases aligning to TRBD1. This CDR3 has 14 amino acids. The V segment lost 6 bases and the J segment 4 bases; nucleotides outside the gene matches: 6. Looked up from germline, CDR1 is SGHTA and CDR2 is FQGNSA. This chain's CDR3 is CASRSGTGRETQYF. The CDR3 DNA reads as TGTGCCAGCAGATCCGGGACAGGGCGAGAGACCCAGTACTTC.

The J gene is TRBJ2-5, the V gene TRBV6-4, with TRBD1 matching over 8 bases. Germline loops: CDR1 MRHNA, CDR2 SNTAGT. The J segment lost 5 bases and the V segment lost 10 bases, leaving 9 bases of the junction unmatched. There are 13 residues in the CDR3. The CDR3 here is CANRDRFFETQYF. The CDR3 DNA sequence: TGTGCCAACCGGGACAGGTTTTTTGAGACCCAGTACTTC.